A selection of T cell receptor beta chains follows, all from one sample in a study of T-cell memory formation after mild COVID-19. TCRdb reprocessed the 5' RACE reads with MiXCR, giving one entry per CDR3 protein. The sample lists 540,000 or so distinct CDR3 sequences; 20% were seen once. The sequenced sample was PBMCs or a T cell subset sorted from them (not recorded which). These receptor sequences come from an adult woman who had mild COVID-19 (a few samples of this study predate the infection). Cell type and time point are not known. CDR3s include the opening cysteine and the closing phenylalanine or tryptophan. A D gene is named only where the DNA matches it firmly. Rows may omit the clone size; those that give it use once, few, many or a size class.

D gene: TRBD2
V gene: TRBV20-1
J gene: TRBJ2-3
clone size: few
CDR3 protein: CSASRTGAGGSDTQYF
CDR3 DNA: TGCAGTGCTAGCCGTACAGGAGCGGGGGGTTCGGATACGCAGTATTTT

D gene: -
V gene: TRBV5-1
J gene: TRBJ2-5
clone size: many
CDR3 protein: CASSLQGQETQYF
CDR3 DNA: TGTGCCAGCAGCTTGCAGGGGCAAGAGACCCAGTACTTC

D gene: TRBD1
V gene: TRBV20-1
J gene: TRBJ2-5
clone size: -
CDR3 protein: CSASGGTGGHQYF
CDR3 DNA: TGCAGTGCATCAGGTGGTACAGGGGGCCACCAGTACTTC

D gene: -
V gene: TRBV28
J gene: TRBJ2-6
clone size: -
CDR3 protein: CASSFRGAGANVLTF
CDR3 DNA: TGTGCCAGCAGTTTCCGAGGGGCAGGGGCCAACGTCCTGACTTTC

D gene: TRBD1
V gene: TRBV11-2
J gene: TRBJ2-3
clone size: -
CDR3 protein: CASSLGQVSYTDTQYF
CDR3 DNA: TGTGCCAGCAGCTTGGGACAGGTTTCATACACAGATACGCAGTATTTT

D gene: -
V gene: TRBV20-1
J gene: TRBJ2-3
clone size: many
CDR3 protein: CSRVESNTDTQYF
CDR3 DNA: TGCAGCAGGGTGGAAAGTAACACAGATACGCAGTATTTT

D gene: -
V gene: TRBV6-5
J gene: TRBJ2-7
clone size: -
CDR3 protein: CASRGAGTGSYEQYF
CDR3 DNA: TGTGCCAGCAGAGGTGCCGGGACCGGTAGCTACGAGCAGTACTTC

D gene: TRBD1
V gene: TRBV11-2
J gene: TRBJ2-3
clone size: few
CDR3 protein: CASSLGDRAPDTQYF
CDR3 DNA: TGTGCCAGCAGCCTCGGGGACAGGGCCCCAGATACGCAGTATTTT

D gene: TRBD2
V gene: TRBV5-1
J gene: TRBJ2-5
clone size: few
CDR3 protein: CASSSLLAGGPKTQYF
CDR3 DNA: TGCGCCAGCAGCTCCCTACTAGCGGGAGGGCCAAAGACCCAGTACTTC

D gene: TRBD1
V gene: TRBV5-6
J gene: TRBJ2-1
clone size: -
CDR3 protein: CASSSQGAEQFF
CDR3 DNA: TGTGCCAGCAGCAGTCAGGGGGCTGAGCAGTTCTTC